The 7 T cell receptor beta chains in this list originate from one sample, sequenced in a study of blood T cell repertoires in COVID-19. Using immunoSEQ multiplex PCR, the repertoire was profiled, and TCRdb retains in-frame clones only, with some absent. The data hold about 210,000 clones, with about four fifths observed a single time. Source material: peripheral blood. These receptors were collected from a woman between 45 and 60 years old with active or convalescent COVID-19.

The chain is built from TRBV3-1 (or the pseudogene TRBV3-2) and TRBJ2-5, with 7 bases lining up with TRBD1. The CDR3 contains 15 residues. Germline V gives CDR1 LGHDT, CDR2 YNNKEL (reference sequence). V shed 6 bases, J shed 4 bases, and the junction held 11 bases outside the gene matches. The CDR3 DNA follows: TGTGCCAGCAGTCGCACAACGACAGGGTCAGAGACCCAGTACTTC. Its translation: CASSRTTTGSETQYF.

This sequence joins TRBV5-1 and TRBJ1-2; TRBD1 matches at 7 bases. Unmatched junction bases numbered 3, after V lost 1 base and J lost 0 bases. This CDR3 region has 15 residues. CDR1 and CDR2 from the germline V gene are SGHRS and YFSETQ. CDR3 coding DNA: TGCGCCAGCAGCTTGACAGGGGACGCTAACTATGGCTACACCTTC. Protein: CASSLTGDANYGYTF. Combining the CDR3 with reference TRBV5-1 and TRBJ1-2 gives the whole variable domain KAGVTQTPRYLIKTRGQQVTLSCSPISGHRSVSWYQQTPGQGLQFLFEYFSETQRNKGNFPGRFSGRQFSNSRSEMNVSTLELGDSALYLCASSLTGDANYGYTFGSGTRLTVV.

This sequence joins TRBV19 and TRBJ1-5; 9 nucleotides align to TRBD1. CDR3 size: 17 residues. CDR1 and CDR2 from the germline V gene are LNHDA and SQIVND (reference sequence). V was clipped by 1 base and J by 5 bases; unmatched bases: 9. The CDR3 spells CASSIVGTGRGDQPQHF. Written as DNA, the CDR3 is TGTGCCAGTAGTATAGTCGGGACAGGGCGGGGCGATCAGCCCCAGCATTTT.

The V gene is TRBV6-5, the J gene TRBJ2-3, with 7 bases aligning to TRBD2. Germline loops: CDR1 MNHEY, CDR2 SVGAGI. Unmatched junction bases numbered 7, after V lost 7 bases and J lost 6 bases. This CDR3 spans 13 amino acids. CDR3 loop: CASTRLGGDTQYF. The CDR3 DNA reads TGTGCCAGCACTCGACTCGGGGGGGATACGCAGTATTTT.

A few counts support this clone. The chain recombines TRBV18 with TRBJ2-7; D is undetermined. The CDR3 contains 13 residues. Trimming removed 3 bases at V and 1 base at J, with 7 bases between. Looked up from germline, CDR1 is KGHSH and CDR2 is LQKENI. The CDR3 DNA reads TGTGCCAGCTCACCCATGGCTTCCTACGAGCAGTACTTC. Translation: CASSPMASYEQYF.

The CDR3 DNA reads TGCAGCGTTGAAGAGGGAGGGAGGACAGGGGGCTACGAGCAGTACTTC. Amino acids: CSVEEGGRTGGYEQYF. The chain uses TRBV29-1 and TRBJ2-7, with 10 bases lining up with TRBD1. From germline, CDR1 is SQVTM and CDR2 ANQGSEA. The CDR3 has 16 amino acids. J lost 3 bases, V lost 0 bases, and 8 bases had no gene match.

CDR3 coding DNA: TGCGCCAGCAGCTTCGCCGGGACTAGCGGGAGGGTGACCGGGGAGCTGTTTTTT. This gives the protein CASSFAGTSGRVTGELFF. The chain couples TRBV5-1 to TRBJ2-2, with 16 positions matching TRBD2. CDR3 length equals 18 residues. The germline gives CDR1 SGHRS, CDR2 YFSETQ. Trimming cost V 2 bases and J 5 bases; bases outside gene matches: 6.